Following are 9 T cell receptor beta chains from one sample sequenced in a study of T-cell reconstitution after alpha-beta-depleted transplantation in children. Using unique molecular identifiers, the investigators prepared the TCRbeta library. TCRdb recomputed calls from the PCR reads with MiXCR, one row per CDR3 protein. Seen here are about 170,000 distinct CDR3 sequences, roughly 10% observed once, and the top ten hold under 15%. Sequencing was performed on PBMCs, taken before TCRalphabeta/CD19-depleted stem cell transplant. The receptor source for this set is a boy younger than 10 with acute myeloid leukemia, due to receive a stem cell transplant.

This clonotype was detected ten times or more. V usage is TRBV7-8 and J usage is TRBJ2-3; 9 positions match TRBD2. The V and J ends lost 7 bases and 2 bases, in that order; junction bases with no gene match: 10. CDR1 and CDR2 from the germline V gene are SGHVS and FQNEAQ. The CDR3 spans 16 residues. The CDR3 protein is CASTLTSGPFTDTQYF. CDR3 DNA sequence: TGTGCCAGCACCCTAACTAGCGGGCCGTTCACAGATACGCAGTATTTT.

The table lists this clonotype with many counts. V gene TRBV5-4 combines with J gene TRBJ2-1; 7 bases match TRBD2. The CDR3 consists of 15 residues. The V gene end was trimmed by 4 bases and the J gene end by 7 bases; junction bases not matched to a gene: 11. CDR1 is SGHNT, CDR2 YYREEE, per germline (reference sequence). The CDR3 sequence is CASSLGTPRGNEQFF. The CDR3, as DNA: TGTGCCAGCAGCCTAGGAACCCCGCGGGGGAATGAGCAGTTCTTC.

This clonotype was recorded many times. V is TRBV7-2 and J is TRBJ2-7; 7 positions match TRBD1. Germline V gene sequence: CDR1 SGHTA, CDR2 FQGNSA. The J segment lost 4 bases and the V segment lost 3 bases, leaving 3 bases of the junction unmatched. This CDR3 is built from 13 residues. CDR3 DNA: TGTGCCAGCAGCTTTAAGGGACAGTACGAGCAGTACGTC. As protein: CASSFKGQYEQYV.

This clonotype was picked up many times. The V call is TRBV5-1, the J call TRBJ1-1; the D gene is possibly TRBD1 (5 bases). Germline V gene lookup returns CDR1 SGHRS and CDR2 YFSETQ. The CDR3 is made up of 14 amino acids. The V end was cut by 4 bases, the J end by 1 base, with 11 bases between. CDR3 nucleotide sequence: TGCGCCAGCAGCACCGAGACAGCGAACACTGAAGCTTTCTTT. Its translation: CASSTETANTEAFF.

This clonotype was observed at least ten times. The CDR3 sequence is CASSNWNWGPEAFF. In nucleotides, the CDR3 is TGTGCCAGTAGCAATTGGAACTGGGGGCCTGAAGCTTTCTTT. The V call is TRBV19, the J call TRBJ1-1; D might be TRBD1 (6 bases). This CDR3 comprises 14 residues. V lost 6 bases and J lost 6, with 17 bases in between. Germline CDR1 is LNHDA and CDR2 is SQIVND (reference sequence).

This clonotype showed up many times. The chain joins TRBV28 to TRBJ2-5; D might be TRBD2 (6 bases). Germline V gene lookup returns CDR1 MDHEN and CDR2 SYDVKM. V lost 3 bases and J 1 base, leaving 9 bases between the germline ends. The CDR3 spans 14 residues. Here the CDR3 reads CASSLSSAQETQYF. The DNA for the CDR3 is TGTGCCAGCAGTTTGTCTAGCGCCCAAGAGACCCAGTACTTC.

This clonotype was detected ten times or more. The V call is TRBV20-1, the J call TRBJ2-3; TRBD2 is a possible D gene (6 bases). Germline V gene data show CDR1 as DFQATT and CDR2 as SNEGSKA (reference sequence). Trimming pared 3 bases from V and 4 bases from J, leaving 8 bases between. The CDR3 covers 12 residues. As DNA, the CDR3 is TGCAGTGCTAGCGGAGGGGCAGATACGCAGTATTTT. Its translation is CSASGGADTQYF.

The chain has TRBV16 and TRBJ1-5; the match to TRBD1 covers 9 bases. After removal of 2 bases from V and 0 bases from J, the junction contained 14 bases not matched to a gene. The CDR3 is 20 residues long. CDR1 is KGHSY and CDR2 is FQNENV in the germline V gene. CDR3 sequence reads: CASSQLQGASGFTSNQPQHF. The DNA of the CDR3 is TGTGCCAGCAGCCAACTACAGGGGGCAAGCGGGTTTACTAGCAATCAGCCCCAGCATTTT.

This clonotype was seen repeatedly, ten times or more. This chain links TRBV20-1 with TRBJ2-3; the match to TRBD2 covers 12 bases. Looked up from germline, CDR1 is DFQATT and CDR2 is SNEGSKA (reference sequence). CDR3 size: 14 residues. The V segment lost 4 bases and the J segment 11 bases; nucleotides outside the gene matches: 10. The CDR3 region is CSAKGTSGRGGQYF. CDR3 nucleotides: TGCAGTGCTAAGGGGACTAGCGGGCGGGGCGGGCAGTATTTT.